The rows below give T cell receptor beta chains drawn from one sample of a study of CD8 T cells in Susac syndrome. TCRdb fed the immunoSEQ multiplex PCR reads into MiXCR, producing one record per CDR3 protein. The repertoire has 100,000 to 150,000 distinct CDR3 sequences, about 94% of them found once; the top ten carry 0.095% to 0.15%. Source material: CD4+ T cells from PBMCs. Every receptor here comes from a human donor with multiple sclerosis. Each CDR3 is given with its conserved first and last residue. D genes are given only for firm matches. Only some rows state a clone size, as once, few, many or a class for expanded clones.

d_gene,j_gene,v_gene,len,abundance,CDR3nt,CDR3aa
.,TRBJ1-2,TRBV7-2,11,few,TGTGCCTCAAGCGAGAATTATGGCTACACCTTC,CASSENYGYTF
TRBD1,TRBJ1-2,TRBV20-1,13,once,TGCAGTGCTAGAAGGGACAGGGGCTATGGCTACACCTTC,CSARRDRGYGYTF
.,TRBJ2-7,TRBV3-1,15,.,TGTGCCAGCAGCCGGGGGGCAGGGCGCCAATACGAGCAGTACTTC,CASSRGAGRQYEQYF
.,TRBJ2-2,TRBV7-8,17,.,TGTGCCAGCAGCCCCAGGGTCCCAGGCTCGAACACCGGGGAGCTGTTTTTT,CASSPRVPGSNTGELFF
TRBD2,TRBJ2-3,TRBV10-3,16,.,TGTGCCATCACCGTGACTAGCGGGGCGAACACAGATACGCAGTATTTT,CAITVTSGANTDTQYF
TRBD1,TRBJ1-5,TRBV30,14,.,TGTGCCTGGGCCGGGACAGGGAACAATCAGCCCCAGCATTTT,CAWAGTGNNQPQHF
.,TRBJ2-1,TRBV5-1,14,.,TGCGCCAGCAGTGGGGGGAGCTCCTACAATGAGCAGTTCTTC,CASSGGSSYNEQFF
.,TRBJ2-7,TRBV3-1,14,.,TGTGCCAGCAGCCTTTCAGCGGATCGCTACGAGCAGTACTTC,CASSLSADRYEQYF
.,TRBJ1-4,TRBV24-1,16,.,TGTGCCACCAGTGAGCCCGGGACCGCAACTAATGAAAAACTGTTTTTT,CATSEPGTATNEKLFF
TRBD2,TRBJ2-2,TRBV7-8,14,.,TGTGCCAGCAGCGCCCGACTAGCGGCCGGGGAGCTGTTTTTT,CASSARLAAGELFF
.,TRBJ1-6,TRBV6-5,14,.,TGTGCCAGCACCCCTGGTGGGGGTTATTCACCCCTCCACTTT,CASTPGGGYSPLHF
TRBD1,TRBJ1-2,TRBV20-1,13,.,TGCAGTGCTGTATCTGACAGGGCCTATGGCTACACCTTC,CSAVSDRAYGYTF
.,TRBJ1-1,TRBV7-8,15,.,TGTGCCAGCAGCGCCGACGGGACACAATACACTGAAGCTTTCTTT,CASSADGTQYTEAFF
.,TRBJ1-6,TRBV19,14,.,TGTGCCAGTCGAACCCGGGACGAAGGTTCACCCCTCCACTTT,CASRTRDEGSPLHF
.,TRBJ1-1,TRBV10-3,14,.,TGTGCCATCAGTGAGTCGGGACCTAACACTGAAGCTTTCTTT,CAISESGPNTEAFF
.,TRBJ1-2,TRBV30,15,.,TGTGCCTGGAGTAGTGCTAGCCAGGGGCGCGATGGCTACACCTTC,CAWSSASQGRDGYTF
.,TRBJ1-2,TRBV6-6,14,.,TGTGCCAGCAATTCGGGACGGCGAATGGAAGGCTACACCTTC,CASNSGRRMEGYTF
.,TRBJ1-2,TRBV4-3,15,.,TGCGCCAGCAGCCAAGATGGGCAGGGGATTTATGGCTACACCTTC,CASSQDGQGIYGYTF
.,TRBJ1-2,TRBV6-2/TRBV6-3,14,.,TGTGCCAGCAGTTACGCCAGGGGTGGCTATGGCTACACCTTC,CASSYARGGYGYTF
.,TRBJ2-3,TRBV27,13,.,TGTGCCAGCAGGGTCCCCCGCACAGATACGCAGTATTTT,CASRVPRTDTQYF
.,TRBJ1-1,TRBV29-1,13,.,TGCAGCGTTGAAGGGACATTGAACACTGAAGCTTTCTTT,CSVEGTLNTEAFF
TRBD2,TRBJ2-2,TRBV6-2/TRBV6-3,15,.,TGTGCCAGCAGCTGGACTAGCGGGAACACCGGGGAGCTGTTTTTT,CASSWTSGNTGELFF
.,TRBJ1-2,TRBV29-1,14,.,TGCAGCGCTCGGGAGCGGACTGCGGGCTATGGCTACACCTTC,CSARERTAGYGYTF